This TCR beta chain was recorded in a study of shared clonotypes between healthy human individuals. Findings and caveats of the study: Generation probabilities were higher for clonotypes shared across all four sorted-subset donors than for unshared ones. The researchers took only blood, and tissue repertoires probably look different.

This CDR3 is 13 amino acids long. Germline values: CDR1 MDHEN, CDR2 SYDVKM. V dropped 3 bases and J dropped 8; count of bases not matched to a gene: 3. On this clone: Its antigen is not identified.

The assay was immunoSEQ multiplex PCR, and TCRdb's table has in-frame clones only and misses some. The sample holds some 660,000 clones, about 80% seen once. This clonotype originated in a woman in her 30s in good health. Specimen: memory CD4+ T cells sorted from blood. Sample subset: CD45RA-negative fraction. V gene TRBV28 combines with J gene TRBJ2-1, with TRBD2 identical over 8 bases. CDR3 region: CASSFGRGDEQFF. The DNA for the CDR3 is TGTGCCAGCAGTTTCGGGAGGGGGGATGAGCAGTTCTTC.